One sample yielded the 19 T cell receptor beta chains listed below, sequenced in a study of blood T cells in healthy people across ages. Primed by a sample-barcoded 5' primer and a J-beta primer mix, a second PCR proceeded for about 6 to 11 cycles. TCRdb used MiXCR to reprocess the 5' RACE reads, holding one entry per CDR3 protein. The top ten clones hold about 9.4% of a sample with some 890,000 distinct CDR3 sequences, 25% to 30% of them seen once. These sequences were also reported in another study, on T cells of mothers and their children.

The sample was blood. These receptor sequences come from a woman between 40 and 50 years old in good health.

This chain uses TRBV28 with TRBJ2-3, with D perhaps TRBD2 (6 bases). This CDR3 region has 13 residues. V lost 6 bases to trimming and J lost 4 bases, with 11 bases between them. Germline loops: CDR1 MDHEN, CDR2 SYDVKM. The CDR3 DNA reads as TGTGCCAGCAGGACTAGTATACCAGATACGCAGTATTTT. Protein: CASRTSIPDTQYF.

This clonotype was recorded many times. The gene calls are TRBV7-2 and TRBJ2-7; 11 bases match TRBD1. Germline values: CDR1 SGHTA, CDR2 FQGNSA. There are 17 residues in the CDR3. The junction had 9 bases not matched to a gene; V was cut back by 3 bases and J by 2 bases. CDR3 sequence: CASSFFSGTGGTYEQYF. The DNA of the CDR3 is TGTGCCAGCAGCTTTTTTTCCGGGACAGGGGGTACCTACGAGCAGTACTTC.

This clonotype appeared many times. This chain joins TRBV5-1 and TRBJ2-5; 14 bases match TRBD2. CDR1 and CDR2 (germline): SGHRS, YFSETQ. The CDR3 sequence is 17 residues long. J gave up 4 bases and V 2 bases, and 7 bases lay outside the gene matches. As DNA, the CDR3 is TGCGCCAGCAGCTTCGGGACTAGCGGGGGCAGGAGAGAGACCCAGTACTTC. Its translation is CASSFGTSGGRRETQYF.

The rearrangement uses TRBV4-3 and TRBJ2-5, with D possibly matching TRBD2 (7 bases). V lost 0 bases and J lost 11, with 28 bases in between. The CDR3 extends over 18 amino acids. Looked up from germline, CDR1 is LGHNA and CDR2 is YSLEER. Here the CDR3 reads CASSQDHPRGGHYDEQYF. The CDR3 DNA reads as TGCGCCAGCAGCCAAGATCACCCACGCGGGGGCCACTATGATGAGCAGTACTTC.

This clonotype was seen ten or more times. The V call is TRBV20-1, the J call TRBJ2-1; D is ambiguous. The V and J ends lost 2 bases and 7 bases respectively, with 12 bases between them. Germline V gene data show CDR1 as DFQATT and CDR2 as SNEGSKA (reference sequence). The CDR3 consists of 13 residues. Written as DNA, the CDR3 is TGCAGTGCTAGACGGGCCACCTTGAATGAGCAGTTCTTC. Protein sequence: CSARRATLNEQFF.

The J gene is TRBJ2-1, the V gene TRBV4-3; possible D gene TRBD1, 5 bases. CDR1 is LGHNA and CDR2 is YSLEER in the germline V gene. CDR3 length: 16 amino acids. Trimming removed 0 bases at V and 5 bases at J, with 14 bases between. The CDR3 protein is CASSQEQAGLHNEQFF. The CDR3 DNA reads TGCGCCAGCAGCCAAGAACAGGCCGGCCTCCACAATGAGCAGTTCTTC.

V is TRBV3-1 and J is TRBJ1-1; D is undetermined. CDR1 is LGHDT and CDR2 is YNNKEL in the germline V gene (reference sequence). V was trimmed by 4 bases and J by 4 bases, leaving 10 bases between them. The CDR3 extends over 13 amino acids. The CDR3 DNA follows: TGTGCCAGCAGCCCCTTCGTGACCACTGAAGCTTTCTTT. Protein sequence: CASSPFVTTEAFF.

This chain uses TRBV5-1 with TRBJ1-1; no firm D call. Deletions cut 3 bases from V and 1 base from J, with 13 bases between. Looked up from germline, CDR1 is SGHRS and CDR2 is YFSETQ. The CDR3 covers 15 residues. In nucleotides, the CDR3 is TGCGCCAGCAGCTCGGTTCGGGCCGAGAACACTGAAGCTTTCTTT. Protein sequence: CASSSVRAENTEAFF.

CDR3 in amino acids: CASRPLTRDRGREKLFF. The DNA for the CDR3 is TGTGCCAGCAGACCTCTGACCCGGGACAGGGGAAGGGAAAAACTGTTTTTT. The chain joins TRBV6-2 or TRBV6-3 to TRBJ1-4; 10 positions match TRBD1. The germline V gene has CDR1 MNHEY and CDR2 SVGEGT. The CDR3 extends over 17 amino acids. J lost 8 bases, V lost 6 bases, and 15 bases had no gene match.

The chain links TRBV7-9 to TRBJ2-3, with 16 bases matching TRBD2. CDR1 and CDR2 from the germline V gene are SEHNR and FQNEAQ (reference sequence). This CDR3 comprises 16 residues. With 5 bases clipped from V and 4 bases from J, the junction kept 3 bases outside the gene matches. The DNA of the CDR3 is TGTGCCAGCAGCGCTGGGACTAGCGGGGGGGCAGATACGCAGTATTTT. Protein: CASSAGTSGGADTQYF. The variable domain in full, completed from reference TRBV7-9 and TRBJ2-3, reads DTGVSQNPRHKITKRGQNVTFRCDPISEHNRLYWYRQTLGQGPEFLTYFQNEAQLEKSRLLSDRFSAERPKGSFSTLEIQRTEQGDSAMYLCASSAGTSGGADTQYFGPGTRLTVL.

The chain employs TRBV5-1 and TRBJ1-1, with 8 bases aligning to TRBD1. The germline CDR1 and CDR2 sequences are SGHRS and YFSETQ. Germline trimming cut 7 bases from V and 1 base from J; bases unmatched to any gene: 12. The CDR3 runs 16 residues. CDR3 sequence: CASHRGKGQANTEAFF. The CDR3 DNA is TGCGCCAGCCATCGGGGAAAGGGACAGGCGAACACTGAAGCTTTCTTT.

This sequence joins TRBV19 and TRBJ2-7, with D possibly TRBD2 on 5 matching bases. Trimming took 5 bases from V and 3 from J, leaving 20 bases between them. Germline V gene data show CDR1 as LNHDA and CDR2 as SQIVND (reference sequence). This CDR3 spans 16 amino acids. CDR3 sequence (DNA): TGTGCCAGTAGTGCAACTCTAGATCCGGGGAGCTACGAGCAGTACTTC. It codes for CASSATLDPGSYEQYF.

This sequence joins TRBV7-3 and TRBJ2-3; the D gene is possibly TRBD2 (7 bases). V lost 5 bases to trimming and J lost 5 bases, with 14 bases between them. The CDR3 is made up of 14 amino acids. Germline V gene lookup returns CDR1 SGHTA and CDR2 FQGTGA. CDR3 in DNA: TGTGCCAGCAGCCAGAGGGGGGGCGAAGATACGCAGTATTTT. It is translated as CASSQRGGEDTQYF.

The rearrangement joins TRBV7-2 to TRBJ2-1; D is unclear. Between the trimmed V and J ends, which lost 8 bases and 4 bases, there was a span of 15 bases. The CDR3 consists of 14 residues. CDR1 is SGHTA and CDR2 is FQGNSA in the germline V gene. CDR3 sequence reads: CASVLIPQYNEQFF. The CDR3 DNA is TGTGCCAGCGTTCTGATACCACAGTACAATGAGCAGTTCTTC.

Regarding this clonotype: This may arise from a read error, as a much more abundant clone is one base away. This chain joins TRBV7-9 and TRBJ2-7; D is undetermined. Germline CDR1 is SEHNR and CDR2 is FQNEAQ (reference sequence). The CDR3 runs to 13 residues. Trimming left V 7 bases short and J 3 bases short, with 13 bases between. The CDR3: CASNIPVGYEQYF. The CDR3 nucleotides read TGTGCCAGCAACATTCCCGTAGGCTACGAGCAGTACTTC.

Ten or more counts support this clonotype. The rearrangement links TRBV6-6 to TRBJ1-2; D is uncertain. Germline V lookup: CDR1 MNHNY, CDR2 SVGAGI (reference sequence). Deletions cut 0 bases from V and 4 bases from J, with 6 bases between. This CDR3 comprises 13 residues. In DNA, the CDR3 is TGTGCCAGCAGTTACTCGAACACCTATGGCTACACCTTC. Amino acids: CASSYSNTYGYTF.

In this sample, this clonotype turned up once. The chain couples TRBV5-1 to TRBJ2-7; D perhaps matches TRBD1 (7 bases). The germline V gene has CDR1 SGHRS and CDR2 YFSETQ. The CDR3 runs to 14 residues. Trimming cost V 4 bases and J 5 bases, with 16 bases left between them. The CDR3 protein is CASSRETGNHEQYF. For the CDR3, the DNA is TGCGCCAGCAGCCGGGAGACAGGGAACCACGAGCAGTACTTC. The variable domain in full, completed from reference TRBV5-1 and TRBJ2-7, reads KAGVTQTPRYLIKTRGQQVTLSCSPISGHRSVSWYQQTPGQGLQFLFEYFSETQRNKGNFPGRFSGRQFSNSRSEMNVSTLELGDSALYLCASSRETGNHEQYFGPGTRLTVT.

In this sample, this clonotype turned up a few times. The J gene is TRBJ1-1, the V gene TRBV6-6; no clear D. There are 12 residues in the CDR3. CDR1 MNHNY and CDR2 SVGAGI come from the germline V gene (reference sequence). The CDR3 reads CATSRIGSEAFF. The CDR3 DNA reads TGTGCAACTAGCAGGATAGGGTCTGAAGCTTTCTTT.

This clonotype was detected only a few times. The V gene is TRBV6-2 or TRBV6-3, the J gene TRBJ1-1; D is uncertain. Trimming stripped 5 bases from V and 0 bases from J, with 10 bases between. CDR1 and CDR2 from the germline V gene are MNHEY and SVGEGT. The CDR3 loop spans 14 amino acids. The CDR3, as DNA: TGTGCCAGCAGTACCTACGGGATGAACACTGAAGCTTTCTTT. Translating it yields CASSTYGMNTEAFF.